The 9 T cell receptor beta chains below all came from one sample that was sequenced in a study of identical twins. One entry per CDR3 protein results from TCRdb running MiXCR on the 5' RACE reads. The table has some 440,000 distinct CDR3 sequences, 24% seen once. The data were also submitted as part of a second study, on T cells expressing NK-cell markers.

The sample was CD4+ T cells sorted from blood. The receptors stem from a woman in her late teens or twenties in good health.

The chain joins TRBV5-6 to TRBJ2-7; 11 positions agree with TRBD1. Losses at the gene ends were 3 bases for V and 0 bases for J; bases not matched to a gene: 5. CDR1 is SGHDT and CDR2 is YYEEEE in the germline V gene. The CDR3 covers 16 residues. CDR3 DNA sequence: TGTGCCAGCAGCTACGGCGGGACAGGGGGCTCCTACGAGCAGTACTTC. This codes for CASSYGGTGGSYEQYF.

The CDR3 loop is CATTGGNGHEQYF. CDR3 DNA sequence: TGTGCCACCACCGGCGGAAACGGCCACGAGCAGTACTTC. The chain employs TRBV7-9 and TRBJ2-7; unclear D gene. The V and J ends lost 10 bases and 5 bases respectively, with 18 bases between them. The germline gives CDR1 SEHNR, CDR2 FQNEAQ (reference sequence). CDR3 size: 13 residues.

The rearrangement uses TRBV19 and TRBJ1-1, with a tentative D call TRBD1 (6 bases). The CDR3 is 14 residues long. The V and J ends lost 3 bases and 7 bases respectively, with 15 bases between them. The germline gives CDR1 LNHDA, CDR2 SQIVND (reference sequence). The CDR3 spells CASSIETGLGEAFF. CDR3 nucleotide sequence: TGTGCCAGTAGTATCGAGACAGGCTTGGGTGAAGCTTTCTTT.

V is TRBV5-4 and J is TRBJ2-7, with TRBD2 matching 8 bases. After removal of 2 bases from V and 6 bases from J, the junction contained 13 bases not matched to a gene. The CDR3 is made up of 16 amino acids. Per the germline V gene, CDR1 is SGHNT and CDR2 is YYREEE (reference sequence). The CDR3 coding sequence is TGTGCCAGCAGCTTTCGTAGCGGGACAACCCCGCGCGAGCAGTACTTC. Translating gives CASSFRSGTTPREQYF.

This clonotype was observed a few times. V usage is TRBV5-1 and J usage is TRBJ2-7, with 8 bases matching TRBD2. Germline trimming cut 2 bases from V and 5 bases from J; bases unmatched to any gene: 12. CDR3 size: 16 residues. Germline CDR1 reads SGHRS; CDR2 reads YFSETQ. The CDR3 protein is CASSLPTSDTSDEQYF. The CDR3 nucleotides read TGCGCCAGCAGCTTACCGACTAGCGACACTTCGGACGAGCAGTACTTC. Full variable domain (outside the CDR3, taken from reference TRBV5-1 and TRBJ2-7): KAGVTQTPRYLIKTRGQQVTLSCSPISGHRSVSWYQQTPGQGLQFLFEYFSETQRNKGNFPGRFSGRQFSNSRSEMNVSTLELGDSALYLCASSLPTSDTSDEQYFGPGTRLTVT.

The chain is built from TRBV25-1 and TRBJ2-3; 7 positions match TRBD1. Germline trimming cut 0 bases from V and 0 bases from J; bases unmatched to any gene: 3. The CDR3 runs 16 residues. Germline CDR1 and CDR2: MGHDK and SYGVNS. CDR3 loop: CASSEYAGGSTDTQYF. The CDR3, as DNA: TGTGCCAGCAGTGAATACGCAGGGGGAAGCACAGATACGCAGTATTTT.

This clonotype was recorded a few times. The chain combines TRBV9 with TRBJ2-7, with unresolved D. The germline V and J ends were trimmed by 0 bases and 4 bases, with 8 bases remaining between them. Looked up from germline, CDR1 is SGDLS and CDR2 is YYNGEE. The length of the CDR3 is 13 residues. CDR3 nucleotides: TGTGCCAGCAGCGTAGGCTCCCATTACGAGCAGTACTTC. Translation gives CASSVGSHYEQYF. The variable domain in full, with the rest retrieved from reference TRBV9 and TRBJ2-7, is DSGVTQTPKHLITATGQRVTLRCSPRSGDLSVYWYQQSLDQGLQFLIQYYNGEERAKGNILERFSAQQFPDLHSELNLSSLELGDSALYFCASSVGSHYEQYFGPGTRLTVT.

This clonotype showed up just a few times. The genes are TRBV7-3 and TRBJ2-3; D gene unclear. There are 13 residues in the CDR3. Trimming pared 0 bases from V and 8 bases from J, leaving 9 bases between. Germline V lookup: CDR1 SGHTA, CDR2 FQGTGA. This CDR3 is CASSLTDKVTQYF. DNA of the CDR3: TGTGCCAGCAGCTTAACGGATAAGGTTACGCAGTATTTT. The whole variable domain, filled in from reference TRBV7-3 and TRBJ2-3, reads GAGVSQTPSNKVTEKGKYVELRCDPISGHTALYWYRQSLGQGPEFLIYFQGTGAADDSGLPNDRFFAVRPEGSVSTLKIQRTERGDSAVYLCASSLTDKVTQYFGPGTRLTVL.

The rearrangement uses TRBV20-1 and TRBJ2-7; D is unresolved. Looked up from germline, CDR1 is DFQATT and CDR2 is SNEGSKA (reference sequence). V was clipped by 2 bases and J by 3 bases, with 5 bases between them. The CDR3 contains 11 residues. CDR3 in amino acids: CSARPLYEQYF. The CDR3, as DNA: TGCAGTGCTAGACCTCTCTACGAGCAGTACTTC.